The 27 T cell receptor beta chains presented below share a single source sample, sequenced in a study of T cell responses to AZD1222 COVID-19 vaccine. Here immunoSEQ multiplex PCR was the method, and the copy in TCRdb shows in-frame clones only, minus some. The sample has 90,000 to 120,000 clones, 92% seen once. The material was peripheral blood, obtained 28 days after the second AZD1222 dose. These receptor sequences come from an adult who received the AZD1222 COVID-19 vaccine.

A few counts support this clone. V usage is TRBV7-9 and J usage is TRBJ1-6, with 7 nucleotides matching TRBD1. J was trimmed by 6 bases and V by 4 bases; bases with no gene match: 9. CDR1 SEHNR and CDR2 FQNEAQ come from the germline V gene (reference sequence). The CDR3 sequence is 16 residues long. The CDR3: CASSSKGALSNSPLHF. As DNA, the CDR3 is TGTGCCAGCAGCTCTAAGGGGGCTCTCTCTAATTCACCCCTCCACTTT.

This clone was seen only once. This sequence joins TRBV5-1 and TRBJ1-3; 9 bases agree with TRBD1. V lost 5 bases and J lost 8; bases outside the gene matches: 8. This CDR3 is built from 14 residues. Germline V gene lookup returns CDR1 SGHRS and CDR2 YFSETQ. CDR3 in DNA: TGCGCCAGCAGTCAACAGGGGGCCGGGGACACCATATATTTT. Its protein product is CASSQQGAGDTIYF.

The CDR3 sequence is CASSYISGRTYNEQFF. CDR3 nucleotide sequence: TGTGCCAGCAGCTACATTAGCGGGAGGACCTACAATGAGCAGTTCTTC. The chain combines TRBV7-2 with TRBJ2-1, with TRBD2 matching 10 bases. This CDR3 comprises 16 residues. V shed 4 bases, J shed 2 bases, and the junction held 5 bases outside the gene matches. The germline gives CDR1 SGHTA, CDR2 FQGNSA.

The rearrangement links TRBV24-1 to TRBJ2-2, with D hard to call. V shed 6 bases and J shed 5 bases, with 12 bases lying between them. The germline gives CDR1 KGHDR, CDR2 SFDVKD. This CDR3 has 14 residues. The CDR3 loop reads CATSQETATGELFF. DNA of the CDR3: TGTGCCACCAGTCAAGAGACGGCGACCGGGGAGCTGTTTTTT.

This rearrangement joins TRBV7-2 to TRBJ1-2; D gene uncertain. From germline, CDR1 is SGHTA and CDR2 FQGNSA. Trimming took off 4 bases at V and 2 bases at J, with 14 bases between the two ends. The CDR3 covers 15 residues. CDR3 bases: TGTGCCAGCAGCTGGCAAGGTGGAGGGAACTATGGCTACACCTTC. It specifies CASSWQGGGNYGYTF.

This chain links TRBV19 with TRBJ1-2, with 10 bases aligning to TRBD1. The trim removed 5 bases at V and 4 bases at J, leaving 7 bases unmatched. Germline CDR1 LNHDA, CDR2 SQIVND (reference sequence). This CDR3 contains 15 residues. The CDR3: CASSPRDRGGYGYTF. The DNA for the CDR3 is TGTGCCAGTAGTCCACGGGACAGGGGCGGCTATGGCTACACCTTC.

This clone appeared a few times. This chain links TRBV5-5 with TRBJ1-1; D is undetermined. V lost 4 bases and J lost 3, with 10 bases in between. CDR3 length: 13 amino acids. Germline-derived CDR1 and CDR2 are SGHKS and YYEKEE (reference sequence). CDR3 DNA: TGTGCCAGCAGCCCCCAATTGGACACTGAAGCTTTCTTT. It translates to CASSPQLDTEAFF.

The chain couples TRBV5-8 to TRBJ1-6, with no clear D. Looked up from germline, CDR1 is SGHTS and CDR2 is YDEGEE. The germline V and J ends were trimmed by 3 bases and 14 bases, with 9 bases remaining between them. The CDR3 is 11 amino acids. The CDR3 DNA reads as TGTGCCAGCAGCTCGTATGCGGCCCTCCACTTT. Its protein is CASSSYAALHF.

CDR3 region: CASSPGATGNLYEQYF. In DNA, the CDR3 is TGTGCCAGCTCACCGGGGGCTACAGGGAACCTTTACGAGCAGTACTTC. V is TRBV18 and J is TRBJ2-7; TRBD1 might be the D (6 bases). Germline CDR1 and CDR2: KGHSH and LQKENI. V lost 3 bases and J 4 bases, leaving 19 bases between the germline ends. CDR3 size: 16 residues.

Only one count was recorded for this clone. The CDR3 nucleotides read TGCGCCAGCAGCCAAGGTGTGACTAGCGGGGCTGTAGAAGAGCAGTACTTC. It yields the protein CASSQGVTSGAVEEQYF. The gene calls are TRBV4-1 and TRBJ2-7; 11 nucleotides agree with TRBD2. The germline V gene encodes CDR1 MGHRA and CDR2 YSYEKL. After removal of 1 base from V and 7 bases from J, the junction contained 12 bases not matched to a gene. This CDR3 comprises 17 residues.

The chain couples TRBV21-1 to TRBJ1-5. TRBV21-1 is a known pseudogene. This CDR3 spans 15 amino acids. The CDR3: CASSFEVDIPQPQHF. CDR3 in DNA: TGTGCCAGCAGCTTCGAGGTGGATATCCCCCAGCCCCAGCATTTT.

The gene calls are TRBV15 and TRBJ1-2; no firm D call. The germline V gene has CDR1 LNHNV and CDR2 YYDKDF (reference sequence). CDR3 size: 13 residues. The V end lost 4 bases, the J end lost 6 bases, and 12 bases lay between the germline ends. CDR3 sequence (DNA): TGTGCCACCAGCAATGTCATGGGCAATGGCTACACCTTC. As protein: CATSNVMGNGYTF.

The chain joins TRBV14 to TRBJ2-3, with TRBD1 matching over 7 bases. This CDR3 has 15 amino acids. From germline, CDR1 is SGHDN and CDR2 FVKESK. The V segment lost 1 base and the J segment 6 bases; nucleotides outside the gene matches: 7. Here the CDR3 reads CASSQVQGLMDTQYF. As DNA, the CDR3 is TGTGCCAGCAGCCAAGTACAGGGGTTGATGGATACGCAGTATTTT.

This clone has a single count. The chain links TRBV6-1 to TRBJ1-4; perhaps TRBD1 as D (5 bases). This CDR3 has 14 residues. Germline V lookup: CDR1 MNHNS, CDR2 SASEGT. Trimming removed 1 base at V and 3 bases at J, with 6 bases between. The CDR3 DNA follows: TGTGCCAGCAGTGAAGGGGGGGCTAATGAAAAACTGTTTTTT. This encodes CASSEGGANEKLFF.

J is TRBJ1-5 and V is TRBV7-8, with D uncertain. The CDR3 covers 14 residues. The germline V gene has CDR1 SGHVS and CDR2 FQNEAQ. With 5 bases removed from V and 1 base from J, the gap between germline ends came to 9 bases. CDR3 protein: CASSPGDSNQPQHF. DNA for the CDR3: TGTGCCAGCAGCCCGGGTGACAGCAATCAGCCCCAGCATTTT.

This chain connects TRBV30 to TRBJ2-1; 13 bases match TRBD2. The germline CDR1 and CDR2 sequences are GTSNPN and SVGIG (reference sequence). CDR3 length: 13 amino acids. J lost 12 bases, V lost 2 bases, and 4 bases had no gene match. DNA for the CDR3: TGTGCCTGGAGTTTCAGGACTAGCGGGAGGCAGTTCTTC. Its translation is CAWSFRTSGRQFF.

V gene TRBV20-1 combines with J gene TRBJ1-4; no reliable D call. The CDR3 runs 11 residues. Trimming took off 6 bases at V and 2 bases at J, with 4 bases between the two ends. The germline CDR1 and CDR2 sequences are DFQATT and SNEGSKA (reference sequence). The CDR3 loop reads CSARTNEKLFF. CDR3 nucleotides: TGCAGTGCCCGGACTAATGAAAAACTGTTTTTT.

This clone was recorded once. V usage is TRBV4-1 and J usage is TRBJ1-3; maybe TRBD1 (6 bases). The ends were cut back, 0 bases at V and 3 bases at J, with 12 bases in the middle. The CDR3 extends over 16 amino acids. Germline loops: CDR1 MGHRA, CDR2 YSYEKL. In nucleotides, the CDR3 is TGCGCCAGCAGCCAAGATTGGGGGGCAGGTGGAAACACCATATATTTT. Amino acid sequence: CASSQDWGAGGNTIYF.

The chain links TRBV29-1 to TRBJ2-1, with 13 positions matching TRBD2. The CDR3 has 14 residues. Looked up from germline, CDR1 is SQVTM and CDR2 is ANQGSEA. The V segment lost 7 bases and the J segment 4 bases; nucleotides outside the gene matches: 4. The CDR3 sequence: CSAVTSGGYNEQFF. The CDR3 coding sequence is TGCAGCGCCGTGACTAGCGGGGGGTACAATGAGCAGTTCTTC.

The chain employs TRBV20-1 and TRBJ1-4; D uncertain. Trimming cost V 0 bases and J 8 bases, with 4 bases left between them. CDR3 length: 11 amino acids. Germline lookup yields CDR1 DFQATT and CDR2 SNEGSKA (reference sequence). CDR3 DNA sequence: TGCAGTGCTAGAGATGAAGAAAAACTGTTTTTT. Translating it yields CSARDEEKLFF.

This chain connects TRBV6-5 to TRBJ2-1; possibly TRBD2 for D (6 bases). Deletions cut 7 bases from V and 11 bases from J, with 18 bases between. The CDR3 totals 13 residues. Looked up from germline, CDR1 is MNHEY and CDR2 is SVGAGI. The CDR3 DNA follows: TGTGCCAGCATAAGCCTCGGAGGGTCAAAGCAGTTCTTC. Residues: CASISLGGSKQFF.

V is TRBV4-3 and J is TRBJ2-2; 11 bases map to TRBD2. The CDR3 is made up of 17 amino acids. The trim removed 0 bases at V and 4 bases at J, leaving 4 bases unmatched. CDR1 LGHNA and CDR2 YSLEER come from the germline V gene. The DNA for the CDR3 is TGCGCCAGCAGCCAAGAACTAGCGGGAGTGATCACCGGGGAGCTGTTTTTT. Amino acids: CASSQELAGVITGELFF.

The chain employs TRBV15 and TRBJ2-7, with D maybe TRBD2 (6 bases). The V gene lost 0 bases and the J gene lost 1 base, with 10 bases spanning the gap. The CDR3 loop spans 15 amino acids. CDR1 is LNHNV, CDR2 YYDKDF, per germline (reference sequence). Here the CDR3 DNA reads TGTGCCACCAGCAGAGACCCAGGGACTTCCTACGAGCAGTACTTC. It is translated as CATSRDPGTSYEQYF.

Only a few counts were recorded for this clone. CDR3 amino acids: CASTPAGVTGNTIYF. CDR3 DNA sequence: TGTGCCAGCACTCCTGCGGGCGTTACTGGAAACACCATATATTTT. The chain is built from TRBV28 and TRBJ1-3, with D uncertain. The germline V gene has CDR1 MDHEN and CDR2 SYDVKM. V lost 7 bases and J lost 2, with 15 bases in between. This CDR3 region has 15 residues.

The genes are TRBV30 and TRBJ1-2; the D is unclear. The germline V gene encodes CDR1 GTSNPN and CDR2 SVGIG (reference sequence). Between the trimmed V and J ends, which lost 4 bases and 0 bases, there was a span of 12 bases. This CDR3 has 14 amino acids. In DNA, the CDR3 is TGTGCCTGGAAGCAGTTAATAGCTAACTATGGCTACACCTTC. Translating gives CAWKQLIANYGYTF.

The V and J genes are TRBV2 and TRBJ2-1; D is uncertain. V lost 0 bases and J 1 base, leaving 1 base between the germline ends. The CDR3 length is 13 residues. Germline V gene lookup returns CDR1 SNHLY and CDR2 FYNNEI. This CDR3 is CASSEASYNEQFF. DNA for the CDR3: TGTGCCAGCAGTGAAGCGTCCTACAATGAGCAGTTCTTC.

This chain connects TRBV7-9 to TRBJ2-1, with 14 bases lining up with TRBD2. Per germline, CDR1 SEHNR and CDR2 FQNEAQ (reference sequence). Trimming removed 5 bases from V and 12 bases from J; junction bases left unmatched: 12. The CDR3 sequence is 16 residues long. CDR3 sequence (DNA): TGTGCCAGCAGCCCGCCCGGGACTAGCGGGAGTAAGGGGCAGTTCTTC. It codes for CASSPPGTSGSKGQFF. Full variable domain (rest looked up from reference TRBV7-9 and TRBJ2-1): DTGVSQNPRHKITKRGQNVTFRCDPISEHNRLYWYRQTLGQGPEFLTYFQNEAQLEKSRLLSDRFSAERPKGSFSTLEIQRTEQGDSAMYLCASSPPGTSGSKGQFFGPGTRLTVL.